This T cell receptor beta chain was obtained from a study of blood T cells in healthy people across ages. The wider study: Template switching recovered approximately one barcoded beta molecule for every two T cells. Notes on the study in general: Higher diversity and more naive CD4+ cells were features of long-lived donors, compared to aged donors.

Only a few counts were recorded for this clonotype. Its matching antigen is unknown. A second roughly 6 to 12 cycle PCR used barcoded and J-beta primers. Every cDNA molecule carried a tag from a template-switch adaptor bearing 12 random nucleotides. MiXCR, applied by TCRdb to the 5' RACE reads, yields one record per CDR3 protein. The sample records 890,000 or so distinct CDR3 sequences, 60% to 80% being singletons. The CDR3 runs 13 residues. The V end lost 10 bases, the J end lost 3 bases, and 14 bases lay between the germline ends. Drawing of peripheral blood yielded approximately 10 milliliters from each donor.

Sequenced material: blood. The source is a man aged 25 to 40 in good health. J is TRBJ2-3 and V is TRBV12-3 or TRBV12-4; D not certain. For the CDR3, the DNA is TGTGCCATCCTGCGTAGCTGGACAGATACGCAGTATTTT. Protein sequence: CAILRSWTDTQYF.